These T cell receptor beta chains were read from a single sample in a study of T-cell reconstitution after alpha-beta-depleted transplantation in children. TCRdb reprocessed the PCR reads via MiXCR and lists one record per CDR3 protein. The sample yields some 200,000 distinct CDR3 sequences, about 11% seen once. Specimen: PBMCs, collected before TCRalphabeta/CD19-depleted stem cell transplant. The receptor source for this set is a child less than two years old with acute myeloid leukemia, due to receive a stem cell transplant. CDR3s include the opening cysteine and the closing phenylalanine or tryptophan. D genes are given only for firm matches. Clone size is shown for a subset of rows, as once, few, many or a class of expanded clone.

>TRBJ2-2|TRBD2|many|TRBV5-1
CASSFLQPSGGHTGELFF
TGCGCCAGCAGCTTCCTACAGCCTAGCGGGGGACACACCGGGGAGCTGTTTTTT
>TRBJ2-7|TRBD2|many|TRBV5-1
CASSSLAGPSYEQYF
TGCGCCAGCAGCTCCCTAGCGGGACCCTCCTACGAGCAGTACTTC
>TRBJ2-4|TRBD2|few|TRBV14
CASSQQIAGGAKNIQYF
TGTGCCAGCAGCCAACAGATAGCGGGAGGAGCCAAAAACATTCAGTACTTC
>TRBJ2-1|NA|many|TRBV4-1
CASSQSGYNEQFF
TGCGCCAGCAGCCAATCCGGGTACAATGAGCAGTTCTTC
>TRBJ2-7|NA|few|TRBV18
CASSLTGALREQYF
TGTGCCAGCTCTTTGACAGGCGCATTGAGAGAGCAGTACTTC
>TRBJ2-3|NA|many|TRBV10-3
CAISDSKGTRKYTDTQYF
TGTGCCATCAGTGATTCGAAAGGGACACGGAAATACACAGATACGCAGTATTTT
>TRBJ2-2|NA|many|TRBV10-3
CAISATGNTGELFF
TGTGCCATCAGTGCGACTGGGAACACCGGGGAGCTGTTTTTT
>TRBJ2-5|TRBD1|NA|TRBV7-9
CASSLALNRGDQETQYF
TGTGCCAGCAGCTTAGCTCTCAACAGGGGGGACCAAGAGACCCAGTACTTC
>TRBJ2-5|NA|many|TRBV6-5
CASSYPSRDETQYF
TGTGCCAGCAGTTACCCTTCTAGGGACGAGACCCAGTACTTC
>TRBJ1-1|NA|many|TRBV20-1
CSATGHLNTEAFF
TGCAGTGCTACAGGACATCTGAACACTGAAGCTTTCTTT
>TRBJ2-3|NA|few|TRBV11-3
CASSLGGGTSTDTQYF
TGTGCCAGCAGCTTAGGCGGCGGTACTAGCACAGATACGCAGTATTTT